A selection of T cell receptor beta chains follows, all from one sample in a study of neurological immune-mediated disorders. MiXCR was run by TCRdb on the 5' RACE reads, yielding one entry per CDR3 protein. Of about 39,000 distinct CDR3 sequences listed, 7% to 8.5% were seen once; the top ten hold about 6%. Sequencing was carried out using CD4+ T cells from blood. Receptors were obtained from a man aged 50 to 60 in good health. CDR3s include the opening cysteine and the closing phenylalanine or tryptophan. The D gene is left open where the match is weak. Expanded clones get a size class; other rows say once, few or many, or leave the size out.

D gene	V gene	CDR3 length	J gene	clone size	CDR3 DNA	CDR3 protein
NA	TRBV5-1	14	TRBJ2-7	many	TGCGCCAGCAGCTTGGGCATGGCGGGATACGAGCAGTACTTC	CASSLGMAGYEQYF
TRBD1	TRBV19	17	TRBJ1-1	many	TGTGCCAGTAGTTTTCCAGTGACAGGGGCCGGGAACACTGAAGCTTTCTTT	CASSFPVTGAGNTEAFF
NA	TRBV20-1	12	TRBJ2-5	many	TGCAGTGCAACTCCCCTAGGAGAGACCCAGTACTTC	CSATPLGETQYF
NA	TRBV20-1	14	TRBJ1-5	many	TGCAGTGCTAGCCTAAGGGGGGGGAATCAGCCCCAGCATTTT	CSASLRGGNQPQHF
TRBD1	TRBV20-1	15	TRBJ1-5	many	TGCAGTGCTACCGACAGGGCGTCTAGCAATCAGCCCCAGCATTTT	CSATDRASSNQPQHF
TRBD2	TRBV5-4	15	TRBJ2-7	few	TGTGCCAGCAGCTCTTTGGGCGGGAGGAGGTACGAGCAGTACTTC	CASSSLGGRRYEQYF
NA	TRBV29-1	14	TRBJ1-1	NA	TGCAGCGTTGAGCGACAGGTCCGCTACACTGAAGCTTTCTTT	CSVERQVRYTEAFF
NA	TRBV20-1	14	TRBJ2-2	many	TGCAGTGCTAGCCTGGGCCGGAACACCGGGGAGCTGTTTTTT	CSASLGRNTGELFF
NA	TRBV10-3	19	TRBJ2-1	many	TGTGCCATCACTTCGACTCTGGGCGGGAACGAACTTCCAGGAAATGAGCAGTTCTTC	CAITSTLGGNELPGNEQFF
TRBD2	TRBV4-1	16	TRBJ2-3	NA	TGCGCCAGCAGCCGAGGACTAGCGGAGGCCACAGATACGCAGTATTTT	CASSRGLAEATDTQYF
NA	TRBV7-9	14	TRBJ2-1	many	TGTGCCAGCAGCTTAGTAACCGGCGAGGCAGGACCCTCGTTC	CASSLVTGEAGPSF